This TCR beta chain stems from a study of blood T cell repertoires in COVID-19. The CDR3 consists of 18 residues. Germline assignment: CDR1 SSHAT and CDR2 FNYEAQ (reference sequence). A few counts support this clone. One junction end does not reproduce the germline sequence, and a read error may be involved. Clones were read by immunoSEQ multiplex PCR, and TCRdb kept only the in-frame ones, dropping some. The sample has about 130,000 clones, 70% to 85% seen once. The sequencing sample was made of peripheral blood. This TCR derives from a woman older than 75 with acute or convalescent COVID-19. The chain combines TRBV7-7 with TRBJ1-2, with 8 positions matching TRBD1. CDR3 loop: CASSHPSPHRDRPNGYTF. The CDR3 DNA is TGTGCTAGCAGCCACCCATCCCCGCACCGGGACAGGCCTAATGGCTACACCTTC.